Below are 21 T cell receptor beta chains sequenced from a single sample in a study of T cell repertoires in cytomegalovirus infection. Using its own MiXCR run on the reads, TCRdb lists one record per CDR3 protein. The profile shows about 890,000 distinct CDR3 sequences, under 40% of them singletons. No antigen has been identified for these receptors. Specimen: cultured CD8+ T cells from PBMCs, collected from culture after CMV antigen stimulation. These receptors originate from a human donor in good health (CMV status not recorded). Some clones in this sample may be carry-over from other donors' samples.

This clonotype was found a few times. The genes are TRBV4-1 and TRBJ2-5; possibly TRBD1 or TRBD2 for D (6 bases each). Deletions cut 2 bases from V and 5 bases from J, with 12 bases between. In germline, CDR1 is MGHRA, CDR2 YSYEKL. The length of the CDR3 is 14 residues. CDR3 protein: CASSQNRRGETQYF. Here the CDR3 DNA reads TGCGCCAGCAGCCAAAATAGGAGGGGGGAGACCCAGTACTTC.

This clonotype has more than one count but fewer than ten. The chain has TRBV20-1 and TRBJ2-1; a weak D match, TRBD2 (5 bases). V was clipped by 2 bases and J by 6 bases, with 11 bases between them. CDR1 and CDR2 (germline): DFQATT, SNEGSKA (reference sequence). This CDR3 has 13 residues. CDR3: CSARTVGGNEQFF. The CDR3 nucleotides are TGCAGTGCTAGAACTGTTGGAGGCAATGAGCAGTTCTTC.

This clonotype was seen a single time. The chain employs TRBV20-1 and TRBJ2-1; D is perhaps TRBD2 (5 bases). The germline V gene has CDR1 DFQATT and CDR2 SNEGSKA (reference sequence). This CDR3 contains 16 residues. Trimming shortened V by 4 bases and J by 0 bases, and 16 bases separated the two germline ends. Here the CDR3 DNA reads TGCAGTGCTATCGGTGAGGGCGGGTACTCCTACAATGAGCAGTTCTTC. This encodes CSAIGEGGYSYNEQFF.

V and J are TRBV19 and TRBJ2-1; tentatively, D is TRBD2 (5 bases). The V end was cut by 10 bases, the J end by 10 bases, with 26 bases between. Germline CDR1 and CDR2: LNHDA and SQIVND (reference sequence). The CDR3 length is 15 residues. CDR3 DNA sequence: TGTGCCACCTGGCCGACCTCGGGCGCGCCGGGAGAGCAGTTCTTC. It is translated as CATWPTSGAPGEQFF.

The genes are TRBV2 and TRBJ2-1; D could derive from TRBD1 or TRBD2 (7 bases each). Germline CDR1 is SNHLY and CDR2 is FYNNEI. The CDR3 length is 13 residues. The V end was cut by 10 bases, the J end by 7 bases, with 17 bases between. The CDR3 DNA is TGTGCCATACCGGGACAGCGGGGTAATGAGCAGTTCTTC. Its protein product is CAIPGQRGNEQFF.

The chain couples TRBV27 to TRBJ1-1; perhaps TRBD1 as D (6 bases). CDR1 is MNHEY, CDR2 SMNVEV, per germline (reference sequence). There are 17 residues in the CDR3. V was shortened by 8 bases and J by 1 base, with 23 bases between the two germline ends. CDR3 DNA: TGTGCCAGCCTGGACCTCAGGGGACTTGTTCCGAACACTGAAGCTTTCTTT. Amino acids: CASLDLRGLVPNTEAFF.

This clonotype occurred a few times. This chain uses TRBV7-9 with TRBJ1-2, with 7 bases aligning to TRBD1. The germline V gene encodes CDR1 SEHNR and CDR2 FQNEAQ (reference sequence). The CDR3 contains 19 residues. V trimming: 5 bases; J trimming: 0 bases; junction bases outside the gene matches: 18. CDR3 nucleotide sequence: TGTGCCAGCAGCAGAAGCAGACCCCAGCCGGGACAGCCTAACTATGGCTACACCTTC. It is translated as CASSRSRPQPGQPNYGYTF.

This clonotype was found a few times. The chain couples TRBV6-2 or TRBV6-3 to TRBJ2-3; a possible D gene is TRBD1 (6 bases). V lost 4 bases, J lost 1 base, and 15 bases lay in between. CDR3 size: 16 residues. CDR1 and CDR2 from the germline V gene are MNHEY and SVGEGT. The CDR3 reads CASSSDRPGGTDTQYF. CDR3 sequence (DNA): TGTGCCAGCAGTTCCGACAGGCCCGGGGGCACAGATACGCAGTATTTT.

CDR3 residues: CASSVTGGGNEQFF. The CDR3 DNA sequence: TGCGCCAGCAGCGTCACGGGGGGGGGCAATGAGCAGTTCTTC. The chain uses TRBV5-1 and TRBJ2-1; 8 nucleotides agree with TRBD2. Trimming removed 4 bases from V and 6 bases from J; junction bases left unmatched: 6. Germline V lookup: CDR1 SGHRS, CDR2 YFSETQ. This CDR3 comprises 14 residues.

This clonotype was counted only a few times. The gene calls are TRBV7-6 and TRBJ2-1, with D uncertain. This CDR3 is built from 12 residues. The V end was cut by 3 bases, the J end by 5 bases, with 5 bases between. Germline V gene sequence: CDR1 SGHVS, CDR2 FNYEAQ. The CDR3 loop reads CASSFTNNEQFF. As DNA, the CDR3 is TGTGCCAGCAGCTTTACTAACAATGAGCAGTTCTTC.

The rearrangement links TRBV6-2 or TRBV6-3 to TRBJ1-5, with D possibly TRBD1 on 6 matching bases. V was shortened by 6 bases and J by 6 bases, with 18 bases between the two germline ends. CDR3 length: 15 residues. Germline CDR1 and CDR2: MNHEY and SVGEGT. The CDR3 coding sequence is TGTGCCAGCAGCTACGGACGGGGGGCGGCTCAGCCCCAGCATTTT. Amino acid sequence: CASSYGRGAAQPQHF.

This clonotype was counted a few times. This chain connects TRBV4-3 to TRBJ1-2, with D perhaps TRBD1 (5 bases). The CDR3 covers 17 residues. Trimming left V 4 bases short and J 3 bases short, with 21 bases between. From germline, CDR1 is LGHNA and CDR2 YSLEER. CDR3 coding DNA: TGCGCCAGCAGCCCGCGAAGCCAGGACATATTTCACTATGGCTACACCTTC. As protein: CASSPRSQDIFHYGYTF.

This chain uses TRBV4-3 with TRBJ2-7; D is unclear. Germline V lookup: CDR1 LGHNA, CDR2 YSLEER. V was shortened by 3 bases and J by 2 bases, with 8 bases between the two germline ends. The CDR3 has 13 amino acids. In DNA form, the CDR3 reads TGCGCCAGCAGCCAGGGCCCTACCTACGAGCAGTACTTC. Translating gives CASSQGPTYEQYF.

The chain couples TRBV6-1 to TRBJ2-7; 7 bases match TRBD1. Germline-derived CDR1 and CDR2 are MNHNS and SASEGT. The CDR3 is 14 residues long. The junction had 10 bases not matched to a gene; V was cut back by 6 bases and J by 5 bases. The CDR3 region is CASRDRSILDEQYV. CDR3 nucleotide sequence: TGTGCCAGCAGGGACAGGTCCATTTTGGACGAGCAGTACGTC.

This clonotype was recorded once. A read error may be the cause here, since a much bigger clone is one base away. Written as DNA, the CDR3 is TGTGTCAGCAGTGAAGGAAGACACCCAAATCAGCCCCAGCATTTT. Translation: CVSSEGRHPNQPQHF. This sequence joins TRBV6-1 and TRBJ1-5; the D is unclear. There are 15 residues in the CDR3. CDR1 and CDR2 from the germline V gene are MNHNS and SASEGT.

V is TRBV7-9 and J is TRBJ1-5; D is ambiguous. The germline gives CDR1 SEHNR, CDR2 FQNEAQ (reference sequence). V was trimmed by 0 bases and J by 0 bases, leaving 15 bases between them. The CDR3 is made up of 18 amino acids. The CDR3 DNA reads TGTGCCAGCAGCTTAGCGGGCCCCTATGCCAATAGCAATCAGCCCCAGCATTTT. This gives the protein CASSLAGPYANSNQPQHF.

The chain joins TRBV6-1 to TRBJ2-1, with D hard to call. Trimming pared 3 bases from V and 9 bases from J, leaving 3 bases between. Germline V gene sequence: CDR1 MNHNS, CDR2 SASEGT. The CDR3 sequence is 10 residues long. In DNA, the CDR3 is TGTGCCAGCAGTGATGCTGAGCAGTTCTTC. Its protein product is CASSDAEQFF.

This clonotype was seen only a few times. The CDR3 DNA sequence: TGTGCCATCAGTGAATCTCATTACGAGCAGTACGTC. It is translated as CAISESHYEQYV. The chain is built from TRBV10-3 and TRBJ2-7; no clear D gene. This CDR3 has 12 residues. V was shortened by 3 bases and J by 4 bases, with 7 bases between the two germline ends. CDR1 and CDR2 (germline): ENHRY, SYGVKD.

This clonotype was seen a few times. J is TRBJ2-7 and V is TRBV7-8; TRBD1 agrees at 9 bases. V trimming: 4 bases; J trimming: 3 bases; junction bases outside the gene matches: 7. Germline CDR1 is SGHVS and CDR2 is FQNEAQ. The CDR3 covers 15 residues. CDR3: CASSSPGDRDYEQYF. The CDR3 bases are TGTGCCAGCAGCTCCCCGGGGGACAGGGACTACGAGCAGTACTTC.

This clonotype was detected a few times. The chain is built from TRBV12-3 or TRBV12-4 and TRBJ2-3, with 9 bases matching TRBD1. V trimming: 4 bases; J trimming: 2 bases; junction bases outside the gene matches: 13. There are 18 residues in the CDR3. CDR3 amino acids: CASSSTRPGQGHTDTQYF. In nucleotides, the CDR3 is TGTGCCAGCAGTTCAACTCGGCCGGGACAGGGCCACACAGATACGCAGTATTTT.

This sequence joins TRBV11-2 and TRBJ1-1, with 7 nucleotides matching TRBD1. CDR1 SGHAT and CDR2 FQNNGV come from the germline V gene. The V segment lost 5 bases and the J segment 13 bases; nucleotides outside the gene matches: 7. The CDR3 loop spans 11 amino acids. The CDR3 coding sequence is TGTGCCAGCAGCCCCAGGGGGTTGGGTTTCTTT. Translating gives CASSPRGLGFF.